Presented here are 19 T cell receptor beta chains from one specimen sequenced in a study of cytomegalovirus exposure and HLA in healthy donors. Researchers ran the PCR with 60 Vbeta and 13 Jbeta primers. Profiled with immunoSEQ multiplex PCR; TCRdb holds only in-frame clones, not every one. This table lists roughly 82,000 clones. The sequenced sample consisted of PBMCs. The receptors come from a woman aged 60-75 years in good health and CMV-seronegative.

The chain is built from TRBV27 and TRBJ2-7; TRBD2 matches 13 bases. The CDR3 is 16 residues long. With 6 bases clipped from V and 2 bases from J, the junction kept 7 bases outside the gene matches. Germline V gives CDR1 MNHEY, CDR2 SMNVEV (reference sequence). The CDR3 DNA reads TGTGCCAGCAGGGGGGGACTAGCGGGATCTACCTACGAGCAGTACTTC. It is translated as CASRGGLAGSTYEQYF.

The rearrangement uses TRBV4-1 and TRBJ2-7, with TRBD2 identical over 14 bases. The germline V gene encodes CDR1 MGHRA and CDR2 YSYEKL. The CDR3 runs to 17 residues. The ends lost 4 bases at V and 9 bases at J; junction bases unmatched: 14. CDR3 coding DNA: TGCGCCAGCAGCCTCTCGATAGGACTAGCGGGAGGATCCGGGCAGTACTTC. It codes for CASSLSIGLAGGSGQYF.

The gene calls are TRBV5-1 and TRBJ2-1; 12 positions agree with TRBD2. V trimming: 0 bases; J trimming: 3 bases; junction bases outside the gene matches: 4. The CDR3 has 17 amino acids. Germline CDR1 reads SGHRS; CDR2 reads YFSETQ. Here the CDR3 reads CASSLAMTSGSYNEQFF. CDR3 bases: TGCGCCAGCAGCTTGGCCATGACTAGCGGGAGCTACAATGAGCAGTTCTTC.

This chain connects TRBV27 to TRBJ2-5; D not resolved. This CDR3 spans 13 amino acids. Trimming removed 2 bases from V and 4 bases from J, with 8 bases in between. Germline CDR1 reads MNHEY; CDR2 reads SMNVEV (reference sequence). The CDR3 loop is CASSLNPGETQYF. As DNA, the CDR3 is TGTGCCAGCAGTTTAAATCCGGGAGAGACCCAGTACTTC.

CDR3 amino acids: CASSLTSGSSYEQYF. The DNA of the CDR3 is TGTGCCAGCAGCTTAACTAGCGGGAGCTCTTACGAGCAGTACTTC. The chain carries TRBV7-6 and TRBJ2-7; 11 bases are shared with TRBD2. CDR1 is SGHVS and CDR2 is FNYEAQ in the germline V gene. The CDR3 is 15 amino acids. With V trimmed by 2 bases and J by 4 bases, 4 bases remained unmatched.

This chain connects TRBV5-1 to TRBJ1-4; 8 positions agree with TRBD1. The CDR3 length is 14 residues. Unmatched junction bases numbered 4, after V lost 2 bases and J lost 7 bases. Germline loops: CDR1 SGHRS, CDR2 YFSETQ. The CDR3 reads CASSLDDRGEKLFF. The DNA of the CDR3 is TGCGCCAGCAGCTTAGACGACAGGGGTGAAAAACTGTTTTTT.

This chain links TRBV4-2 with TRBJ2-2; 9 nucleotides line up with TRBD2. The CDR3 loop spans 16 amino acids. Germline V gene data show CDR1 as LGHNA and CDR2 as YNFKEQ. V dropped 6 bases and J dropped 2; count of bases not matched to a gene: 7. The CDR3 region is CASSHSGSINTGELFF. CDR3 sequence (DNA): TGTGCCAGCAGTCATAGCGGGAGTATCAACACCGGGGAGCTGTTTTTT.

V and J are TRBV5-1 and TRBJ2-5; possible D gene TRBD1, 5 bases. Trimming took off 5 bases at V and 1 base at J, with 9 bases between the two ends. The CDR3 is 13 residues long. Germline V gene data show CDR1 as SGHRS and CDR2 as YFSETQ. The CDR3 reads CASSYQGQETQYF. The DNA for the CDR3 is TGCGCCAGCAGTTATCAGGGCCAAGAGACCCAGTACTTC.

The chain has TRBV2 and TRBJ2-6; D call uncertain. CDR1 is SNHLY and CDR2 is FYNNEI in the germline V gene. CDR3 length: 16 residues. Trimming removed 3 bases from V and 0 bases from J, with 9 bases in between. CDR3 sequence (DNA): TGTGCCAGCAGTGAGGCACAGTTCTCTGGGGCCAACGTCCTGACTTTC. As protein: CASSEAQFSGANVLTF.

The chain combines TRBV9 with TRBJ2-7, with a possible D match to TRBD2 (6 bases). Trimming took off 0 bases at V and 0 bases at J, with 10 bases between the two ends. The CDR3 runs 15 residues. The germline gives CDR1 SGDLS, CDR2 YYNGEE. The CDR3 coding sequence is TGTGCCAGCAGCGTAGGAGAGGACTACTCCTACGAGCAGTACTTC. Translated, it gives CASSVGEDYSYEQYF. Combining the CDR3 with reference TRBV9 and TRBJ2-7 gives the whole variable domain DSGVTQTPKHLITATGQRVTLRCSPRSGDLSVYWYQQSLDQGLQFLIQYYNGEERAKGNILERFSAQQFPDLHSELNLSSLELGDSALYFCASSVGEDYSYEQYFGPGTRLTVT.

This rearrangement joins TRBV4-3 to TRBJ2-7, with a weak D call TRBD2 (6 bases). Germline V lookup: CDR1 LGHNA, CDR2 YSLEER. Deletions cut 0 bases from V and 4 bases from J, with 13 bases between. This CDR3 is built from 15 residues. The CDR3 nucleotides are TGCGCCAGCAGCCAAGATCGGCGGGGTCAGTACGAGCAGTACTTC. Amino acids: CASSQDRRGQYEQYF.

The V gene is TRBV11-2, the J gene TRBJ1-2; unclear D gene. Germline V gene data show CDR1 as SGHAT and CDR2 as FQNNGV. Trimming removed 4 bases from V and 1 base from J, with 10 bases in between. The CDR3 consists of 14 residues. The CDR3 spells CASSSNGVNYGYTF. The CDR3 DNA sequence: TGTGCCAGCAGCTCTAACGGGGTTAACTATGGCTACACCTTC.

The chain is built from TRBV28 and TRBJ1-2, with TRBD1 matching 7 bases. Germline values: CDR1 MDHEN, CDR2 SYDVKM. V trimming: 2 bases; J trimming: 5 bases; junction bases outside the gene matches: 5. CDR3 size: 14 residues. In nucleotides, the CDR3 is TGTGCCAGCAGTTTAGACAGGGAGGATTATGGCTACACCTTC. This encodes CASSLDREDYGYTF.

V usage is TRBV7-8 and J usage is TRBJ1-5; D remains ambiguous. CDR3 size: 14 residues. The germline gives CDR1 SGHVS, CDR2 FQNEAQ. V was shortened by 1 base and J by 2 bases, with 6 bases between the two germline ends. The CDR3 is CASSLVPGNQPQHF. As DNA, the CDR3 is TGTGCCAGCAGCTTAGTTCCTGGCAATCAGCCCCAGCATTTT.

The rearrangement joins TRBV28 to TRBJ2-6; 7 bases match TRBD1. The CDR3 covers 19 residues. CDR1 is MDHEN and CDR2 is SYDVKM in the germline V gene. V shed 5 bases, J shed 4 bases, and the junction held 17 bases outside the gene matches. CDR3 bases: TGTGCCAGCAGTACTTCAGACAGGGCCCCCGTTAACGGGGCCAACGTCCTGACTTTC. Protein: CASSTSDRAPVNGANVLTF.

V and J are TRBV7-8 and TRBJ1-5; D is undetermined. Germline CDR1 and CDR2: SGHVS and FQNEAQ. The CDR3 has 16 amino acids. V lost 3 bases and J 0 bases, leaving 12 bases between the germline ends. The CDR3 nucleotides read TGTGCCAGCAGCTTCGGAGGCCCCAATAGCAATCAGCCCCAGCATTTT. This sequence encodes CASSFGGPNSNQPQHF. The variable domain in full, with the rest retrieved from reference TRBV7-8 and TRBJ1-5, is GAGVSQSPRYKVAKRGQDVALRCDPISGHVSLFWYQQALGQGPEFLTYFQNEAQLDKSGLPSDRFFAERPEGSVSTLKIQRTQQEDSAVYLCASSFGGPNSNQPQHFGDGTRLSIL.

The chain is built from TRBV10-3 and TRBJ2-7; 8 bases map to TRBD1. The ends lost 7 bases at V and 7 bases at J; junction bases unmatched: 9. This CDR3 spans 13 amino acids. CDR1 and CDR2 from the germline V gene are ENHRY and SYGVKD. Written as DNA, the CDR3 is TGTGCCATCACTGGCAGGGGGCCATGGGAGCAGTACTTC. This sequence encodes CAITGRGPWEQYF.

The V call is TRBV11-3, the J call TRBJ2-7; TRBD2 agrees at 12 bases. The germline V gene has CDR1 SGHNT and CDR2 YENEEA. The CDR3 is made up of 17 amino acids. Unmatched junction bases numbered 9, after V lost 6 bases and J lost 0 bases. Written as DNA, the CDR3 is TGTGCCAGCAGGTCCCCGACTAGCGGGGGCTACTCCTACGAGCAGTACTTC. Protein product: CASRSPTSGGYSYEQYF.

V usage is TRBV11-2 and J usage is TRBJ1-3; possible D gene TRBD1, 6 bases. Trimming pared 3 bases from V and 4 bases from J, leaving 13 bases between. Per germline, CDR1 SGHAT and CDR2 FQNNGV. The CDR3 loop spans 15 amino acids. CDR3 DNA sequence: TGTGCCAGCAGCTTCAGGGGTGTGGGGGGAAACACCATATATTTT. Translated: CASSFRGVGGNTIYF. Using reference TRBV11-2 and TRBJ1-3 for the parts outside the CDR3, the full variable domain is EAGVAQSPRYKIIEKRQSVAFWCNPISGHATLYWYQQILGQGPKLLIQFQNNGVVDDSQLPKDRFSAERLKGVDSTLKIQPAKLEDSAVYLCASSFRGVGGNTIYFGEGSWLTVV.